One and the same sample provided the 16 T cell receptor beta chains below, sequenced in a study of shared clonotypes between healthy human individuals. Data came from immunoSEQ multiplex PCR; TCRdb stores just in-frame clones and leaves some out. The sample has just over 2,000,000 clones; 85% to 95% are singletons. Source material: naive CD4+ T cells sorted from blood. This sample's subset: CD45RA+ positively selected. These receptors were collected from a man younger than 30 in good health.

The chain is built from TRBV18 and TRBJ1-1, with D possibly being TRBD1 (5 bases). Germline loops: CDR1 KGHSH, CDR2 LQKENI. Trimming shortened V by 5 bases and J by 7 bases, and 14 bases separated the two germline ends. This CDR3 is 13 amino acids long. CDR3 nucleotides: TGTGCCAGCTCATTGACAGAGCTGAATGAAGCTTTCTTT. It is translated as CASSLTELNEAFF.

As to this clone: Other DNA sequences of this sample code for an identical CDR3. The chain joins TRBV7-8 to TRBJ2-5, with D unclear. CDR3 length: 12 amino acids. The V and J ends lost 5 bases and 5 bases respectively, with 9 bases between them. Germline-derived CDR1 and CDR2 are SGHVS and FQNEAQ. The CDR3 here is CASSLSGETQYF. CDR3 coding DNA: TGTGCCAGCAGCCTGTCGGGCGAGACCCAGTACTTC.

The rearrangement uses TRBV6-6 and TRBJ2-3; either TRBD1 or TRBD2 may supply D (6 bases each). Germline V gene lookup returns CDR1 MNHNY and CDR2 SVGAGI (reference sequence). The CDR3 is made up of 16 amino acids. V was clipped by 6 bases and J by 0 bases, with 16 bases between them. The CDR3 protein is CASSLLGGSSTDTQYF. The CDR3 DNA follows: TGTGCCAGCAGCCTACTCGGGGGCTCAAGCACAGATACGCAGTATTTT.

This clone was seen a single time. The chain has TRBV30 and TRBJ2-3; 7 bases align to TRBD1. Germline CDR1 reads GTSNPN; CDR2 reads SVGIG (reference sequence). This CDR3 comprises 15 residues. With 2 bases clipped from V and 2 bases from J, the junction kept 7 bases outside the gene matches. The CDR3 spells CAWSTGTDLTDTQYF. The CDR3 DNA reads TGTGCCTGGAGTACCGGGACAGACCTCACAGATACGCAGTATTTT.

This clone was seen only once. The rearrangement links TRBV6-5 to TRBJ2-1; D gene uncertain. The V and J ends lost 0 bases and 2 bases respectively, with 8 bases between them. Germline V gene data show CDR1 as MNHEY and CDR2 as SVGAGI. The CDR3 extends over 15 amino acids. The CDR3 DNA is TGTGCCAGCAGTTACTCCACAGCCACCTACAATGAGCAGTTCTTC. Protein product: CASSYSTATYNEQFF.

The rearrangement links TRBV15 to TRBJ1-2; D uncertain. Germline CDR1 is LNHNV and CDR2 is YYDKDF (reference sequence). The germline V and J ends were trimmed by 3 bases and 1 base, with 15 bases remaining between them. The CDR3 extends over 16 amino acids. CDR3 amino acids: CATSSGETFLNYGYTF. The CDR3 DNA reads TGTGCCACCAGCAGTGGGGAGACTTTTCTTAACTATGGCTACACCTTC.

The DNA of the CDR3 is TGTGCCAGCAGTTCACAGGGTACTGGCACAGATACGCAGTATTTT. It is translated as CASSSQGTGTDTQYF. The rearrangement joins TRBV2 to TRBJ2-3; perhaps TRBD1 as D (6 bases). V was pared by 5 bases and J by 1 base, with 13 bases between. The length of the CDR3 is 15 residues. Germline V CDR1 and CDR2: SNHLY, FYNNEI. Combining the CDR3 with reference TRBV2 and TRBJ2-3 gives the whole variable domain EPEVTQTPSHQVTQMGQEVILRCVPISNHLYFYWYRQILGQKVEFLVSFYNNEISEKSEIFDDQFSVERPDGSNFTLKIRSTKLEDSAMYFCASSSQGTGTDTQYFGPGTRLTVL.

The chain carries TRBV4-1 and TRBJ2-3; perhaps TRBD2 as D (7 bases). Per the germline V gene, CDR1 is MGHRA and CDR2 is YSYEKL. This CDR3 spans 16 amino acids. V lost 0 bases and J lost 8, with 18 bases in between. CDR3 bases: TGCGCCAGCAGCCAAGAGTCTAGCGGCGTAGGGGGTACGCAGTATTTT. Protein: CASSQESSGVGGTQYF.

This clone was seen once. The genes are TRBV25-1 and TRBJ1-6; D remains unclear. Trimming took off 3 bases at V and 7 bases at J, with 10 bases between the two ends. Germline V gene sequence: CDR1 MGHDK, CDR2 SYGVNS. The CDR3 length is 14 residues. CDR3 protein: CASSERQRNSPLHF. The CDR3 DNA sequence: TGTGCCAGCAGTGAGAGGCAGCGCAATTCACCCCTCCACTTT.

The chain recombines TRBV5-1 with TRBJ1-3; tentative D call: TRBD1 (6 bases). V gave up 4 bases and J gave up 1 base, with 15 bases separating them. The germline gives CDR1 SGHRS, CDR2 YFSETQ. CDR3 length: 16 residues. The CDR3 here is CASSLSPRGSGNTIYF. CDR3 DNA: TGCGCCAGCAGCCTATCACCCAGGGGTTCTGGAAACACCATATATTTT.

The chain links TRBV6-5 to TRBJ1-3; D uncertain. Germline lookup yields CDR1 MNHEY and CDR2 SVGAGI. The CDR3 has 13 amino acids. Deletions cut 5 bases from V and 2 bases from J, with 7 bases between. In nucleotides, the CDR3 is TGTGCCAGCAGTCCACCAACTGGAAACACCATATATTTT. Residues: CASSPPTGNTIYF.

The V call is TRBV5-6, the J call TRBJ1-1, with 9 nucleotides matching TRBD1. CDR1 SGHDT and CDR2 YYEEEE come from the germline V gene. The CDR3 is 15 residues long. V lost 4 bases, J lost 1 base, and 5 bases stayed unmatched. The chain's CDR3 is CASSPGDRANTEAFF. The CDR3 DNA follows: TGTGCCAGCAGCCCCGGGGACAGGGCGAACACTGAAGCTTTCTTT.

The chain links TRBV27 to TRBJ1-2; possible D gene TRBD1, 6 bases. The germline gives CDR1 MNHEY, CDR2 SMNVEV (reference sequence). The germline V and J ends were trimmed by 3 bases and 7 bases, with 12 bases remaining between them. The CDR3 runs to 13 residues. CDR3 loop: CASSFGGSGGYTF. CDR3 sequence (DNA): TGTGCCAGCAGTTTCGGGGGCTCGGGTGGCTACACCTTC.

The gene calls are TRBV21-1 and TRBJ1-2; no check of the table's D call, TRBD1, against the DNA was made. TRBV21-1 is reported as a pseudogene. The CDR3 spans 15 residues. The CDR3 reads CASSRDRGIDYGYTF. As DNA, the CDR3 is TGTGCCAGCAGCAGAGACAGGGGGATCGACTATGGCTACACCTTC.

The gene calls are TRBV19 and TRBJ2-4; D remains ambiguous. Trimming removed 4 bases from V and 0 bases from J, with 10 bases in between. Germline CDR1 is LNHDA and CDR2 is SQIVND (reference sequence). The CDR3 runs 15 residues. In DNA form, the CDR3 reads TGTGCCAGTAGTACCGGGCCTTTAGCCAAAAACATTCAGTACTTC. Translation: CASSTGPLAKNIQYF. Using reference TRBV19 and TRBJ2-4 for the parts outside the CDR3, the full variable domain is DGGITQSPKYLFRKEGQNVTLSCEQNLNHDAMYWYRQDPGQGLRLIYYSQIVNDFQKGDIAEGYSVSREKKESFPLTVTSAQKNPTAFYLCASSTGPLAKNIQYFGAGTRLSVL.

This chain connects TRBV7-2 to TRBJ1-2; D gene uncertain. Trimming left V 1 base short and J 4 bases short, with 7 bases between. The CDR3 loop spans 13 amino acids. Germline V gives CDR1 SGHTA, CDR2 FQGNSA. In nucleotides, the CDR3 is TGTGCCAGCAGCTTAGAACAGATCTATGGCTACACCTTC. Its translation is CASSLEQIYGYTF.